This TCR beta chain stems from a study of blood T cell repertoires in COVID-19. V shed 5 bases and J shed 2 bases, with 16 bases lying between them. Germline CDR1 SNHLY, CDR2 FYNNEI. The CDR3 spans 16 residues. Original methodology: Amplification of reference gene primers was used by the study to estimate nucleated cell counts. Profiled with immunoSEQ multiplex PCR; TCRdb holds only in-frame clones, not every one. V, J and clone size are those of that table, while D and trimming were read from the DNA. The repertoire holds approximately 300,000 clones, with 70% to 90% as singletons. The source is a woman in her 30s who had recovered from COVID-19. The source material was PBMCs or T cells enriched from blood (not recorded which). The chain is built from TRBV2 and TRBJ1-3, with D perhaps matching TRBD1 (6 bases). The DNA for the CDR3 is TGTGCCAGCAGTCGAGATATACAGGGACCTGGAAACACCATATATTTT. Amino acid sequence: CASSRDIQGPGNTIYF.